Below, 3 T cell receptor beta chains from the same sample are listed, as sequenced in a study of T cells after yellow fever vaccination (dated by TCRdb to the late 2010s). The treatment or condition label, as the study defines it: live attenuated yellow fever vaccine strain. The method was 5' RACE. The sequencing machine was an Illumina HiSeq 2500. TCRdb reprocessed the public reads (quality trimming at Q25 with fastp, clone calling with MiXCR) and kept in-frame beta chains. Identical CDR3 proteins give one entry, which carries the most common genes and DNA. The sample has under 300,000 distinct CDR3 sequences on record, roughly 7.2% of them singletons. Roughly 0.93% of the sample rests with the top ten. Sequencing used CD4+ T cells sorted from PBMCs, obtained 15 days after the yellow fever booster vaccination. Every receptor here comes from a man between 25 and 39 years old who received the YFV17D yellow fever vaccine.

This clonotype has a count of ten or more. The chain joins TRBV9 to TRBJ2-7; D ambiguous. In germline, CDR1 is SGDLS, CDR2 YYNGEE. V lost 2 bases, J lost 3 bases, and 9 bases lay in between. This CDR3 is built from 13 residues. The CDR3 sequence is CASSVRDGYEQYF. CDR3 bases: TGTGCCAGCAGCGTCCGAGACGGCTACGAGCAGTACTTC. Filled out from reference TRBV9 and TRBJ2-7, the complete variable domain reads DSGVTQTPKHLITATGQRVTLRCSPRSGDLSVYWYQQSLDQGLQFLIQYYNGEERAKGNILERFSAQQFPDLHSELNLSSLELGDSALYFCASSVRDGYEQYFGPGTRLTVT.

This clonotype was counted between two and nine times. This chain links TRBV21-1 with TRBJ2-3; the DNA was not used to check the table's D call, TRBD2. TRBV21-1 is a listed pseudogene. The CDR3 runs 24 residues. The CDR3 sequence: CASRNPGTSGRRPCPKGTTDTQYF. CDR3 DNA sequence: TGTGCCAGCAGAAACCCCGGGACTAGCGGGAGAAGACCGTGCCCTAAGGGGACGACGGATACGCAGTATTTT.

The V gene is TRBV28, the J gene TRBJ2-7, with 10 bases that match TRBD2. Unmatched junction bases numbered 8, after V lost 5 bases and J lost 4 bases. This CDR3 spans 15 amino acids. The germline CDR1 and CDR2 sequences are MDHEN and SYDVKM. The DNA of the CDR3 is TGTGCCAGCAGTCCCACCGCTAGCGGGAGATACGAGCAGTACTTC. Translated: CASSPTASGRYEQYF.